One and the same sample provided the 24 T cell receptor beta chains below, sequenced in a study of blood T cell repertoires in COVID-19. TCRdb's copy holds only in-frame clones and misses some; the assay was immunoSEQ multiplex PCR. The data contain approximately 200,000 clones, just over 85% of them seen just once; the ten biggest clones take up around 1.5%. The sequencing input was peripheral blood. The origin of the receptors is a man younger than 30 with active or convalescent COVID-19.

The chain has TRBV4-1 and TRBJ2-7, with D hard to call. The CDR3 consists of 15 residues. Per the germline V gene, CDR1 is MGHRA and CDR2 is YSYEKL. Between the trimmed V and J ends, which lost 4 bases and 2 bases, there was a span of 15 bases. CDR3 in DNA: TGCGCCAGCAGCCCTGCCCCCTCCGGTACCTACGAGCAGTACTTC. This sequence encodes CASSPAPSGTYEQYF.

The J gene is TRBJ1-1, the V gene TRBV10-2; 10 positions match TRBD1. Germline V CDR1 and CDR2: WSHSY, SAAADI. The CDR3 consists of 16 residues. V shed 6 bases, J shed 2 bases, and the junction held 9 bases outside the gene matches. The DNA for the CDR3 is TGCGCCAGCAGCTGGAGTGGGACAGGGGCTAACACTGAAGCTTTCTTT. Translating it yields CASSWSGTGANTEAFF.

This chain connects TRBV7-2 to TRBJ2-5; D call uncertain. The CDR3 covers 16 residues. CDR1 SGHTA and CDR2 FQGNSA come from the germline V gene. Trimming pared 3 bases from V and 2 bases from J, leaving 16 bases between. CDR3 sequence reads: CASSFIERLGQETQYF. The CDR3 region has the DNA TGTGCCAGCAGCTTCATCGAGCGCTTGGGTCAAGAGACCCAGTACTTC.

The chain has TRBV10-3 and TRBJ2-7; D may be TRBD2 (5 bases). Germline lookup yields CDR1 ENHRY and CDR2 SYGVKD. Trimming shortened V by 4 bases and J by 3 bases, and 13 bases separated the two germline ends. CDR3 size: 14 residues. The CDR3 loop reads CAISAAGKNYEQYF. CDR3 sequence (DNA): TGTGCCATCAGTGCCGCCGGGAAGAACTACGAGCAGTACTTC.

This chain links TRBV30 with TRBJ2-5; D may be TRBD1 (5 bases). This CDR3 contains 14 residues. The germline V gene encodes CDR1 GTSNPN and CDR2 SVGIG (reference sequence). V was trimmed by 1 base and J by 5 bases, leaving 14 bases between them. The CDR3 nucleotides read TGTGCCTGGAGTGGTGTCAGGCCAGGGGAGACCCAGTACTTC. This translates into CAWSGVRPGETQYF. Looking up the rest from reference TRBV30 and TRBJ2-5 gives the full variable domain: SQTIHQWPATLVQPVGSPLSLECTVEGTSNPNLYWYRQAAGRGLQLLFYSVGIGQISSEVPQNLSASRPQDRQFILSSKKLLLSDSGFYLCAWSGVRPGETQYFGPGTRLLVL.

This clone was found once. The chain recombines TRBV7-9 with TRBJ1-1; 8 bases fit TRBD1. This CDR3 comprises 16 residues. With 2 bases clipped from V and 1 base from J, the junction kept 6 bases outside the gene matches. Germline CDR1 SEHNR, CDR2 FQNEAQ (reference sequence). CDR3 in DNA: TGTGCCAGCAGCTTAATGACCGGGACAGGGAACACTGAAGCTTTCTTT. It codes for CASSLMTGTGNTEAFF.

The chain combines TRBV28 with TRBJ1-4, with D unresolved. This CDR3 contains 12 residues. Germline CDR1 is MDHEN and CDR2 is SYDVKM. V lost 6 bases, J lost 2 bases, and 4 bases lay in between. CDR3 amino acids: CASRQTNEKLFF. CDR3 bases: TGTGCCAGCAGGCAGACTAATGAAAAACTGTTTTTT.

The genes are TRBV5-4 and TRBJ1-1; 12 nucleotides align to TRBD1. J lost 5 bases, V lost 4 bases, and 6 bases had no gene match. CDR3 length: 15 residues. In germline, CDR1 is SGHNT, CDR2 YYREEE (reference sequence). The CDR3 protein is CASSPGTGGWTEAFF. The CDR3 DNA follows: TGTGCCAGCAGCCCTGGGACAGGGGGCTGGACTGAAGCTTTCTTT.

This clone was picked up one time. The chain joins TRBV28 to TRBJ1-1; possible D gene TRBD1, 6 bases. V lost 0 bases and J lost 3, with 11 bases in between. Germline V gene data show CDR1 as MDHEN and CDR2 as SYDVKM. CDR3 length: 15 amino acids. The CDR3 region is CASSLWGAADTEAFF. The CDR3 DNA follows: TGTGCCAGCAGTTTATGGGGGGCCGCCGACACTGAAGCTTTCTTT.

The CDR3 DNA reads TGTGCCAGCAGTGTGTTACCCAGGGGGTCCTACGAGCAGTACTTC. This codes for CASSVLPRGSYEQYF. The chain is built from TRBV2 and TRBJ2-7; TRBD1 matches 7 bases. CDR3 length: 15 residues. Germline assignment: CDR1 SNHLY and CDR2 FYNNEI. Trimming at V came to 4 bases and at J to 1 base, leaving 7 bases not matched to a gene.

The chain uses TRBV19 and TRBJ2-1, with 9 bases lining up with TRBD1. The length of the CDR3 is 20 residues. The V gene end was trimmed by 1 base and the J gene end by 4 bases; junction bases not matched to a gene: 17. Germline V gene sequence: CDR1 LNHDA, CDR2 SQIVND (reference sequence). The chain's CDR3 is CASSIVISGGQGRGYNEQFF. The CDR3 bases are TGTGCCAGTAGTATAGTTATATCGGGGGGACAGGGAAGAGGGTACAATGAGCAGTTCTTC.

This chain joins TRBV10-1 and TRBJ2-5, with 7 bases fitting TRBD1. J was trimmed by 2 bases and V by 3 bases; bases with no gene match: 3. The V gene's germline CDR1 is WNHNN and CDR2 SYGVQD (reference sequence). This CDR3 is built from 14 residues. The CDR3 DNA sequence: TGCGCCAGCAGTGACGGGACAGTACAAGAGACCCAGTACTTC. Its protein is CASSDGTVQETQYF.

This chain connects TRBV7-8 to TRBJ2-5, with D unclear. V lost 4 bases to trimming and J lost 5 bases, with 2 bases between them. Germline lookup yields CDR1 SGHVS and CDR2 FQNEAQ. The CDR3 runs to 10 residues. CDR3 nucleotide sequence: TGTGCCAGCAGCTCGGAGACCCAGTACTTC. As protein: CASSSETQYF.

The chain carries TRBV5-6 and TRBJ2-7, with D maybe TRBD2 (6 bases). The V and J ends lost 4 bases and 3 bases respectively, with 11 bases between them. CDR1 and CDR2 (germline): SGHDT, YYEEEE. This CDR3 contains 13 residues. The CDR3 region is CASSPGVLYEQYF. The CDR3 DNA reads TGTGCCAGCAGCCCGGGGGTGCTCTACGAGCAGTACTTC.

This clone was seen more than once but under ten times. The chain has TRBV5-1 and TRBJ1-3; weak D call: TRBD1 (5 bases). This CDR3 is built from 15 residues. Germline-derived CDR1 and CDR2 are SGHRS and YFSETQ. Trimming removed 3 bases from V and 0 bases from J, with 10 bases in between. The CDR3 sequence: CASSSGDASGNTIYF. CDR3 nucleotide sequence: TGCGCCAGCAGCTCGGGGGATGCCTCTGGAAACACCATATATTTT. The full variable domain, in which reference TRBV5-1 and TRBJ1-3 provide the parts outside the CDR3, is KAGVTQTPRYLIKTRGQQVTLSCSPISGHRSVSWYQQTPGQGLQFLFEYFSETQRNKGNFPGRFSGRQFSNSRSEMNVSTLELGDSALYLCASSSGDASGNTIYFGEGSWLTVV.

This chain links TRBV7-9 with TRBJ2-3, with a tentative D call TRBD1 (5 bases). Deletions cut 5 bases from V and 3 bases from J, with 21 bases between. The CDR3 consists of 17 residues. CDR1 is SEHNR, CDR2 FQNEAQ, per germline (reference sequence). CDR3 sequence reads: CASSAKLGREQTDTQYF. The CDR3 DNA follows: TGTGCCAGCAGCGCTAAACTGGGCAGGGAACAGACAGATACGCAGTATTTT.

This clone has just one count. This chain joins TRBV5-5 and TRBJ1-1; 7 nucleotides line up with TRBD1. V shed 4 bases and J 1 base; nucleotides not matched to a gene: 4. The CDR3 loop spans 14 amino acids. Per the germline V gene, CDR1 is SGHKS and CDR2 is YYEKEE (reference sequence). CDR3 sequence (DNA): TGTGCCAGCAGCGCGGGACAGTGGAACACTGAAGCTTTCTTT. Encoded protein: CASSAGQWNTEAFF.

The V gene is TRBV28, the J gene TRBJ2-7; the match to TRBD2 covers 7 bases. The length of the CDR3 is 16 residues. Per the germline V gene, CDR1 is MDHEN and CDR2 is SYDVKM. Trimming cost V 6 bases and J 0 bases; bases outside gene matches: 11. The CDR3 nucleotides read TGTGCCAGCAGCTGGGGGTCCGGGACTAACTCCTACGAGCAGTACTTC. It yields the protein CASSWGSGTNSYEQYF.

The chain employs TRBV19 and TRBJ2-6; D may be TRBD2 (7 bases). Between the trimmed V and J ends, which lost 6 bases and 0 bases, there was a span of 15 bases. Per the germline V gene, CDR1 is LNHDA and CDR2 is SQIVND (reference sequence). The CDR3 covers 17 residues. The CDR3 nucleotides read TGTGCCAGTAGGGCCCGAGGGGGGGACTCTGGGGCCAACGTCCTGACTTTC. Amino acids: CASRARGGDSGANVLTF.

The chain couples TRBV3-1 (or the pseudogene TRBV3-2) to TRBJ2-3; tentative D call: TRBD2 (6 bases). V was cut by 5 bases and J by 11 bases, with 14 bases left in between. Germline V lookup: CDR1 LGHDT, CDR2 YNNKEL (reference sequence). The CDR3 spans 12 residues. CDR3 nucleotides: TGTGCCAGCAGCGATGATTTGGGGGGGCAGTATTTT. Amino acids: CASSDDLGGQYF.

This chain joins TRBV4-2 and TRBJ2-6; 9 bases line up with TRBD1. The germline V gene has CDR1 LGHNA and CDR2 YNFKEQ. Germline trimming cut 4 bases from V and 1 base from J; bases unmatched to any gene: 5. The CDR3 is 17 residues long. The CDR3 coding sequence is TGTGCCAGCAGCCGAACCGGGACAGGGTCTGGGGCCAACGTCCTGACTTTC. Translated, it gives CASSRTGTGSGANVLTF.

The chain uses TRBV11-3 and TRBJ2-7, with TRBD2 matching 8 bases. Losses at the gene ends were 0 bases for V and 5 bases for J; bases not matched to a gene: 9. The germline gives CDR1 SGHNT, CDR2 YENEEA. The length of the CDR3 is 16 residues. CDR3 in amino acids: CASSLDRTGGHDEQYF. In nucleotides, the CDR3 is TGTGCCAGCAGCTTAGATCGTACGGGAGGGCACGACGAGCAGTACTTC.

CDR3 DNA sequence: TGTGCCAGCAGTTACGTTCAGGGGGCGTCCTACGAGCAGTACTTC. Translation gives CASSYVQGASYEQYF. The gene calls are TRBV6-5 and TRBJ2-7; 8 nucleotides match TRBD1. This CDR3 is 15 amino acids long. V lost 2 bases to trimming and J lost 1 base; unmatched junction nucleotides: 4. Germline V gives CDR1 MNHEY, CDR2 SVGAGI.

The chain recombines TRBV5-1 with TRBJ2-7; 9 bases align to TRBD1. This CDR3 has 15 residues. Unmatched junction bases numbered 5, after V lost 2 bases and J lost 2 bases. The germline V gene has CDR1 SGHRS and CDR2 YFSETQ. The CDR3 bases are TGCGCCAGCAGCTTTAACAGGGGGCTGACCTACGAGCAGTACTTC. Translating gives CASSFNRGLTYEQYF.